The 9 T cell receptor beta chains listed next were all sequenced from one sample in a study of cytomegalovirus exposure and HLA in healthy donors. Profiling relied on immunoSEQ multiplex PCR, and the TCRdb table lists in-frame clones only, not all of them. Counted here are some 170,000 clones, around nine tenths occurring once; the ten biggest clones make up more than 1.3%. Input material: PBMCs. The source is a woman aged 25-40 years in good health and CMV-seronegative.

The chain uses TRBV27 and TRBJ1-1; D call uncertain. From germline, CDR1 is MNHEY and CDR2 SMNVEV (reference sequence). The length of the CDR3 is 13 residues. V lost 3 bases, J lost 1 base, and 6 bases lay in between. CDR3 sequence: CASSLIENTEAFF. The CDR3 region has the DNA TGTGCCAGCAGTTTGATAGAGAACACTGAAGCTTTCTTT.

This chain connects TRBV5-1 to TRBJ2-3; no definite D call. The CDR3 consists of 14 residues. Between the trimmed V and J ends, which lost 1 base and 2 bases, there was a span of 8 bases. Germline lookup yields CDR1 SGHRS and CDR2 YFSETQ. The CDR3 nucleotides read TGCGCCAGCAGCTTGATGTCCAACACAGATACGCAGTATTTT. This gives the protein CASSLMSNTDTQYF.

This clone was recorded only once. The chain uses TRBV6-1 and TRBJ2-7; 10 bases are a match to TRBD2. CDR3 length equals 16 residues. In germline, CDR1 is MNHNS, CDR2 SASEGT. The trim removed 3 bases at V and 4 bases at J, leaving 9 bases unmatched. The CDR3 region is CASSELAGAVVYEQYF. CDR3 bases: TGTGCCAGCAGTGAGCTAGCGGGGGCCGTCGTTTACGAGCAGTACTTC.

The rearrangement links TRBV27 to TRBJ2-2; D ambiguous. V was cut by 3 bases and J by 6 bases, with 5 bases left in between. The CDR3 is made up of 12 amino acids. The germline V gene has CDR1 MNHEY and CDR2 SMNVEV (reference sequence). CDR3 sequence reads: CASSFGSGELFF. In DNA, the CDR3 is TGTGCCAGCAGTTTCGGGTCCGGGGAGCTGTTTTTT.

This chain joins TRBV6-6 and TRBJ1-2; 8 positions match TRBD1. V lost 2 bases and J lost 13; bases outside the gene matches: 3. Per the germline V gene, CDR1 is MNHNY and CDR2 is SVGAGI (reference sequence). The CDR3 runs 11 residues. The CDR3 bases are TGTGCCAGCAGTTACCGGGACAGGCCCACCTTC. Translating gives CASSYRDRPTF.

The V and J genes are TRBV2 and TRBJ1-1; possibly TRBD1 for D (6 bases). CDR1 SNHLY and CDR2 FYNNEI come from the germline V gene. Trimming shortened V by 6 bases and J by 1 base, and 15 bases separated the two germline ends. CDR3 length: 15 amino acids. Here the CDR3 DNA reads TGTGCCAGCAGGTCAAACGGACAGCCGAACACTGAAGCTTTCTTT. Translation: CASRSNGQPNTEAFF. The complete variable domain, with remaining parts taken from reference TRBV2 and TRBJ1-1, reads EPEVTQTPSHQVTQMGQEVILRCVPISNHLYFYWYRQILGQKVEFLVSFYNNEISEKSEIFDDQFSVERPDGSNFTLKIRSTKLEDSAMYFCASRSNGQPNTEAFFGQGTRLTVV.

The V gene is TRBV5-6, the J gene TRBJ2-7; TRBD2 matches 7 bases. This CDR3 contains 15 residues. V trimming: 1 base; J trimming: 4 bases; junction bases outside the gene matches: 8. CDR1 SGHDT and CDR2 YYEEEE come from the germline V gene. The CDR3 DNA is TGTGCCAGCAGCTTGTTGAGGGCCGGGAGGTACGAGCAGTACTTC. The encoded protein is CASSLLRAGRYEQYF.

The chain uses TRBV29-1 and TRBJ2-5; TRBD2 agrees at 7 bases. Trimming removed 6 bases from V and 6 bases from J; junction bases left unmatched: 13. CDR3 size: 14 residues. From germline, CDR1 is SQVTM and CDR2 ANQGSEA. The CDR3 here is CSVPLALGGKTQYF. CDR3 nucleotide sequence: TGCAGCGTACCCCTAGCGCTGGGGGGGAAGACCCAGTACTTC.

The chain recombines TRBV6-1 with TRBJ2-7; 9 bases match TRBD1. This CDR3 has 15 amino acids. Germline values: CDR1 MNHNS, CDR2 SASEGT. Trimming cost V 10 bases and J 5 bases; bases outside gene matches: 15. This CDR3 reads CATNPGTGWWNEQYF. For the CDR3, the DNA is TGTGCCACGAATCCCGGGACAGGGTGGTGGAACGAGCAGTACTTC.